What follows are 14 T cell receptor beta chains derived from one specimen sequenced in a study of cytomegalovirus exposure and HLA in healthy donors. The PCR ran on 60 Vbeta and 13 Jbeta primers. Method: immunoSEQ multiplex PCR; TCRdb's copy keeps in-frame clones and lacks some. This table holds 150,000 to 200,000 clones, around two thirds found once. Sequencing was performed on PBMCs. The source is a man aged 25-40 years in good health and CMV-seropositive.

This clone was seen only once. This chain uses TRBV9 with TRBJ2-3; weak D call: TRBD2 (6 bases). CDR3 length: 15 residues. Germline V gene sequence: CDR1 SGDLS, CDR2 YYNGEE. Deletions cut 0 bases from V and 1 base from J, with 9 bases between. The CDR3 here is CASSVERAGTDTQYF. The CDR3 nucleotides are TGTGCCAGCAGCGTAGAGCGGGCAGGCACAGATACGCAGTATTTT.

The chain has TRBV29-1 and TRBJ1-1; unclear D gene. The V and J ends lost 6 bases and 5 bases respectively, with 19 bases between them. The germline V gene encodes CDR1 SQVTM and CDR2 ANQGSEA. CDR3 length: 14 amino acids. The CDR3, as DNA: TGCAGCGTCCAACCCGGGGTTAGGGATACTGAAGCTTTCTTT. It translates to CSVQPGVRDTEAFF.

This clone was detected only a few times. The chain carries TRBV28 and TRBJ2-1, with TRBD2 as a possible D gene (6 bases). Between the trimmed V and J ends, which lost 1 base and 0 bases, there was a span of 13 bases. The CDR3 sequence is 17 residues long. Germline V lookup: CDR1 MDHEN, CDR2 SYDVKM. CDR3 sequence: CASSLFSSASSYNEQFF. The CDR3 bases are TGTGCCAGCAGTTTATTCTCTAGCGCGAGCTCCTACAATGAGCAGTTCTTC. Using reference TRBV28 and TRBJ2-1 for the parts outside the CDR3, the full variable domain is DVKVTQSSRYLVKRTGEKVFLECVQDMDHENMFWYRQDPGLGLRLIYFSYDVKMKEKGDIPEGYSVSREKKERFSLILESASTNQTSMYLCASSLFSSASSYNEQFFGPGTRLTVL.

This chain joins TRBV9 and TRBJ1-2, with D tentatively TRBD1 (6 bases). Germline-derived CDR1 and CDR2 are SGDLS and YYNGEE. This CDR3 is 15 amino acids long. The ends were cut back, 3 bases at V and 8 bases at J, with 20 bases in the middle. The CDR3 here is CASSAQVTGLGGYTF. DNA of the CDR3: TGTGCCAGCAGCGCCCAAGTCACAGGGTTAGGGGGCTACACCTTC. The complete variable domain, with remaining parts taken from reference TRBV9 and TRBJ1-2, reads DSGVTQTPKHLITATGQRVTLRCSPRSGDLSVYWYQQSLDQGLQFLIQYYNGEERAKGNILERFSAQQFPDLHSELNLSSLELGDSALYFCASSAQVTGLGGYTFGSGTRLTVV.

V and J are TRBV7-2 and TRBJ2-5; D may be TRBD2 (6 bases). Trimming took 7 bases from V and 5 from J, leaving 17 bases between them. This CDR3 has 14 amino acids. In germline, CDR1 is SGHTA, CDR2 FQGNSA. The CDR3 here is CASTPAGPQETQYF. The CDR3, as DNA: TGTGCCAGCACTCCAGCGGGCCCCCAGGAGACCCAGTACTTC.

The chain carries TRBV4-1 and TRBJ1-1, with D possibly being TRBD1 (6 bases). Germline CDR1 and CDR2: MGHRA and YSYEKL. The CDR3 loop spans 15 amino acids. Trimming took 1 base from V and 0 from J, leaving 9 bases between them. The CDR3 reads CASSQVQGMNTEAFF. The CDR3 DNA sequence: TGCGCCAGCAGCCAAGTCCAGGGGATGAACACTGAAGCTTTCTTT.

This rearrangement joins TRBV27 to TRBJ1-2; TRBD1 aligns across 8 bases. The V gene end was trimmed by 3 bases and the J gene end by 6 bases; junction bases not matched to a gene: 3. The CDR3 has 13 residues. Germline values: CDR1 MNHEY, CDR2 SMNVEV (reference sequence). CDR3 amino acids: CASSFTGGNGYTF. CDR3 coding DNA: TGTGCCAGCAGTTTTACAGGGGGTAATGGCTACACCTTC.

This clone appeared a few times. V is TRBV12-5 and J is TRBJ2-1; 9 bases agree with TRBD1. With V trimmed by 1 base and J by 13 bases, 5 bases remained unmatched. The germline CDR1 and CDR2 sequences are LGHNT and FRNRAP. The CDR3 has 13 residues. CDR3 region: CASGLAGQGPQFF. The CDR3 nucleotides read TGTGCTAGTGGTTTGGCTGGACAGGGGCCCCAGTTCTTC.

The chain is built from TRBV9 and TRBJ2-6; 10 nucleotides agree with TRBD2. The CDR3 is 21 residues long. V was clipped by 0 bases and J by 3 bases; unmatched bases: 15. Looked up from germline, CDR1 is SGDLS and CDR2 is YYNGEE. The CDR3 region has the DNA TGTGCCAGCAGCGTAGCAGCCCGGACTAGCGGAGATGGACTTGGGGCCAACGTCCTGACTTTC. This codes for CASSVAARTSGDGLGANVLTF.

This clone appeared once. The chain carries TRBV18 and TRBJ2-5; D is unclear. Germline V lookup: CDR1 KGHSH, CDR2 LQKENI. This CDR3 has 14 residues. Deletions cut 0 bases from V and 3 bases from J, with 8 bases between. CDR3 protein: CASSPPLAEETQYF. The CDR3 coding sequence is TGTGCCAGCTCACCACCGTTGGCAGAAGAGACCCAGTACTTC. The whole variable domain, filled in from reference TRBV18 and TRBJ2-5, reads NAGVMQNPRHLVRRRGQEARLRCSPMKGHSHVYWYRQLPEEGLKFMVYLQKENIIDESGMPKERFSAEFPKEGPSILRIQQVVRGDSAAYFCASSPPLAEETQYFGPGTRLLVL.

Here the CDR3 DNA reads TGTGCCAGCAGCCCTCGGACAGGGGTGAACACTGAAGCTTTCTTT. It yields the protein CASSPRTGVNTEAFF. V gene TRBV9 combines with J gene TRBJ1-1; 9 nucleotides agree with TRBD1. The germline CDR1 and CDR2 sequences are SGDLS and YYNGEE. After removal of 4 bases from V and 0 bases from J, the junction contained 4 bases not matched to a gene. This CDR3 contains 15 residues.

As for this clone: Distinct nucleotide sequences in the sample also encode this CDR3. The V and J genes are TRBV2 and TRBJ2-5, with D hard to call. Germline V lookup: CDR1 SNHLY, CDR2 FYNNEI. The germline V and J ends were trimmed by 5 bases and 5 bases, with 12 bases remaining between them. The CDR3 loop spans 13 amino acids. CDR3 DNA sequence: TGTGCCAGCAGTTCCGTAACTCGGGAGACCCAGTACTTC. It encodes CASSSVTRETQYF.

This chain joins TRBV4-1 and TRBJ2-7; maybe TRBD2 (5 bases). The CDR3 runs to 14 residues. Germline values: CDR1 MGHRA, CDR2 YSYEKL. V lost 3 bases to trimming and J lost 2 bases, with 11 bases between them. The CDR3 nucleotides are TGCGCCAGCAGCCAGTCGGGAAGCGCCTACGAGCAGTACTTC. Protein: CASSQSGSAYEQYF.

This clone has only a few counts. The rearrangement uses TRBV12-5 and TRBJ2-7; TRBD1 aligns across 9 bases. CDR3 size: 14 residues. Germline CDR1 is LGHNT and CDR2 is FRNRAP. The V and J ends lost 7 bases and 7 bases, in that order; junction bases with no gene match: 11. DNA for the CDR3: TGTGCTAGTGCCTTGGGGACAGGGTTCTCTGAGCAGTACTTC. Translating it yields CASALGTGFSEQYF. Looking up the rest from reference TRBV12-5 and TRBJ2-7 gives the full variable domain: DARVTQTPRHKVTEMGQEVTMRCQPILGHNTVFWYRQTMMQGLELLAYFRNRAPLDDSGMPKDRFSAEMPDATLATLKIQPSEPRDSAVYFCASALGTGFSEQYFGPGTRLTVT.